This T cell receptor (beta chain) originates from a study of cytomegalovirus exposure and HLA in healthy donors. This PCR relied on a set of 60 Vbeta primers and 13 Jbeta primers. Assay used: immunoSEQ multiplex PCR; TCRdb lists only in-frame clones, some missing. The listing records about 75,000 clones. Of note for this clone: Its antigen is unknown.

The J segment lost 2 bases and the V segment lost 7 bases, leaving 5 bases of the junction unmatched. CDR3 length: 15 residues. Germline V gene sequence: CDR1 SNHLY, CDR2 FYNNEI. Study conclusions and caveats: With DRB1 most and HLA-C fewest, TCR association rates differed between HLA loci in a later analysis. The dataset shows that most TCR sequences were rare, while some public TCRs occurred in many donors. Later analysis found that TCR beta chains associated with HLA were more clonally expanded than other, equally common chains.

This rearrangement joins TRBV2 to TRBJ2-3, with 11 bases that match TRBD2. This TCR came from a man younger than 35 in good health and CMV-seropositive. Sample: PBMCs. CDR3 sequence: CASNQLAGATDTQYF. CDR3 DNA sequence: TGTGCCAGCAATCAACTAGCGGGAGCCACAGATACGCAGTATTTT. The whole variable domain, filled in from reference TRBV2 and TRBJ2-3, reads EPEVTQTPSHQVTQMGQEVILRCVPISNHLYFYWYRQILGQKVEFLVSFYNNEISEKSEIFDDQFSVERPDGSNFTLKIRSTKLEDSAMYFCASNQLAGATDTQYFGPGTRLTVL.